The present entry profiles one TCR beta chain with its context. Its antigen is currently unknown. The entry originates in a study of blood T cells in healthy people across ages. Whole-study context: Roughly one uniquely barcoded beta molecule per two T cells was captured. Study outcomes and limitations: Older individuals had lower TCR beta diversity per million T cells (the decline was roughly linear).

Next came a second PCR, run for about 7 to 12 cycles, which used a sample-barcoded 5' primer along with a J-beta primer mix. Sequencing recovered at least 3 million CDR3-containing paired-end reads from each sample. TCRdb reprocessed the 5' RACE reads via MiXCR and lists one record per CDR3 protein. The sample lists about 730,000 distinct CDR3 sequences; 40% to 45% were seen once. CDR1 and CDR2 (germline): SGHTA, FQGTGA. V lost 4 bases, J lost 1 base, and 12 bases lay in between. The CDR3 contains 15 residues. The V gene is TRBV7-3, the J gene TRBJ2-3; D is perhaps TRBD2 (6 bases). Sequencing was carried out using blood. This TCR derives from a woman aged 55 to 70 in good health. DNA of the CDR3: TGTGCCAGCAGCTCGGCTAGCGTTGGCACAGATACGCAGTATTTT. Its translation is CASSSASVGTDTQYF.